This T cell receptor (beta chain) was sequenced during a study of T cell responses to AZD1222 COVID-19 vaccine. Overall study results and limits: Spike-specific TCR breadth and depth grew following two AZD1222 doses. Baseline seropositives among AZD1222 recipients totaled only 5 to 7. Spike-spanning, vaccine-associated CD4 TCRs were dominant at 160-218 and 743-854.

The germline V gene encodes CDR1 LNHDA and CDR2 SQIVND (reference sequence). Trimming left V 4 bases short and J 0 bases short, with 10 bases between. The CDR3 consists of 15 residues. Notes on this clone: Antigen: not known.

Profiling relied on immunoSEQ multiplex PCR, and the TCRdb table lists in-frame clones only, not all of them. The repertoire holds 120,000 to 150,000 clones, around 89% seen once, with around 3.4% in the top ten. The TCR comes from an adult in good health. The chain carries TRBV19 and TRBJ2-1; possible D gene TRBD2, 5 bases. The sequencing used peripheral blood, collected on day 0 of MenACWY control vaccination. The CDR3 here is CASSTDGVSYNEQFF. CDR3 bases: TGTGCCAGTAGTACCGACGGGGTCTCCTACAATGAGCAGTTCTTC.